One and the same sample provided the 22 T cell receptor beta chains below, sequenced in a study of cytomegalovirus exposure and HLA in healthy donors. Produced via immunoSEQ multiplex PCR; TCRdb's table is partial and in-frame only. The table includes a few hundred thousand clones, 86% detected once. The sample comprised PBMCs. Receptors were obtained from a woman in her late teens or twenties in good health and CMV-seronegative.

The V and J genes are TRBV2 and TRBJ2-3, with TRBD2 identical over 14 bases. V was clipped by 10 bases and J by 6 bases; unmatched bases: 9. This CDR3 is 15 amino acids long. The germline V gene encodes CDR1 SNHLY and CDR2 FYNNEI. The CDR3 sequence: CAIRPGLAGVDTQYF. The CDR3 nucleotides read TGTGCCATCCGACCGGGACTAGCGGGAGTCGATACGCAGTATTTT.

V is TRBV7-9 and J is TRBJ2-2; 13 bases are shared with TRBD2. Per germline, CDR1 SEHNR and CDR2 FQNEAQ (reference sequence). Germline trimming cut 3 bases from V and 3 bases from J; bases unmatched to any gene: 7. The CDR3 is 18 amino acids. Here the CDR3 DNA reads TGTGCCAGCAGCTTTCTGTTAGGACTAGCGGGAGACACCGGGGAGCTGTTTTTT. As protein: CASSFLLGLAGDTGELFF.

The chain employs TRBV12-5 and TRBJ2-7; possibly TRBD1 for D (6 bases). There are 14 residues in the CDR3. The V gene's germline CDR1 is LGHNT and CDR2 FRNRAP. Trimming stripped 2 bases from V and 2 bases from J, with 10 bases between. In DNA, the CDR3 is TGTGCTAGTGGTTTGACAGGGATCCCCTACGAGCAGTACTTC. Translation gives CASGLTGIPYEQYF.

The table lists this clone with a few counts. The chain carries TRBV30 and TRBJ1-4, with 10 bases fitting TRBD1. From germline, CDR1 is GTSNPN and CDR2 SVGIG (reference sequence). This CDR3 is 13 amino acids long. The junction had 6 bases not matched to a gene; V was cut back by 6 bases and J by 8 bases. The CDR3, as DNA: TGTGCCTGCGGGACAGGGGCAGGAGAAAAACTGTTTTTT. It encodes CACGTGAGEKLFF.

The genes are TRBV29-1 and TRBJ1-1; maybe TRBD1 (5 bases). The CDR3 totals 13 residues. The V end was cut by 8 bases, the J end by 0 bases, with 13 bases between. CDR1 and CDR2 (germline): SQVTM, ANQGSEA. CDR3 residues: CSIKEQVNTEAFF. In DNA form, the CDR3 reads TGCAGCATAAAGGAACAGGTGAACACTGAAGCTTTCTTT.

The rearrangement uses TRBV9 and TRBJ2-3; 9 positions match TRBD1. Germline CDR1 is SGDLS and CDR2 is YYNGEE. CDR3 length: 19 amino acids. V lost 0 bases to trimming and J lost 4 bases; unmatched junction nucleotides: 15. CDR3 protein: CASSVEASTGGGKADTQYF. CDR3 coding DNA: TGTGCCAGCAGCGTAGAGGCTTCCACAGGGGGCGGTAAGGCAGATACGCAGTATTTT.

The chain has TRBV7-8 and TRBJ2-7; 12 bases map to TRBD2. CDR3 size: 17 residues. V shed 0 bases, J shed 2 bases, and the junction held 5 bases outside the gene matches. CDR1 SGHVS and CDR2 FQNEAQ come from the germline V gene. The CDR3 bases are TGTGCCAGCAGCTTAGCGGGCCTAGCGGGAGGGACCTACGAGCAGTACTTC. Protein: CASSLAGLAGGTYEQYF.

The rearrangement uses TRBV9 and TRBJ2-3; 9 bases map to TRBD2. The CDR3 contains 17 residues. Germline V gene data show CDR1 as SGDLS and CDR2 as YYNGEE. J gave up 1 base and V 2 bases, and 8 bases lay outside the gene matches. The CDR3 DNA reads TGTGCCAGCAGCGTCGGTAGCGGGAGTGTCGGCACAGATACGCAGTATTTT. Translation gives CASSVGSGSVGTDTQYF.

The V call is TRBV6-6, the J call TRBJ2-7; D is perhaps TRBD2 (6 bases). CDR1 MNHNY and CDR2 SVGAGI come from the germline V gene (reference sequence). Trimming pared 5 bases from V and 2 bases from J, leaving 10 bases between. The CDR3 runs to 13 residues. Written as DNA, the CDR3 is TGTGCCAGCAGTCGGGACTTCACCTACGAGCAGTACTTC. This translates into CASSRDFTYEQYF.

The chain joins TRBV7-8 to TRBJ1-1; the D gene is possibly TRBD1 (6 bases). This CDR3 comprises 16 residues. V lost 5 bases and J 0 bases, leaving 16 bases between the germline ends. Germline V gene data show CDR1 as SGHVS and CDR2 as FQNEAQ. CDR3 DNA: TGTGCCAGCAGCCCCCCCGGCGGGGGCCTGAACACTGAAGCTTTCTTT. Its translation is CASSPPGGGLNTEAFF.

The chain links TRBV27 to TRBJ2-3, with D tentatively TRBD2 (5 bases). Germline loops: CDR1 MNHEY, CDR2 SMNVEV (reference sequence). The ends were cut back, 2 bases at V and 5 bases at J, with 8 bases in the middle. This CDR3 has 13 residues. CDR3 nucleotide sequence: TGTGCCAGCAGTTTACTAGGACTAGATACGCAGTATTTT. Translated, it gives CASSLLGLDTQYF.

J is TRBJ1-1 and V is TRBV7-6, with D possibly matching TRBD1 (5 bases). Germline assignment: CDR1 SGHVS and CDR2 FNYEAQ. The V end was cut by 4 bases, the J end by 5 bases, with 23 bases between. The CDR3 is 17 amino acids. As DNA, the CDR3 is TGTGCCAGCAGCTGGCTTCCCGAACGGAGGGGAGGAACTGAAGCTTTCTTT. Translating gives CASSWLPERRGGTEAFF.

The chain employs TRBV5-6 and TRBJ1-2, with D unclear. V was trimmed by 5 bases and J by 7 bases, leaving 15 bases between them. CDR3 length equals 13 residues. Germline CDR1 is SGHDT and CDR2 is YYEEEE. CDR3 sequence reads: CASRRFPISGYTF. CDR3 nucleotides: TGTGCCAGCAGGCGTTTCCCCATATCTGGCTACACCTTC. Together with reference TRBV5-6 and TRBJ1-2, the CDR3 gives the full variable domain: DAGVTQSPTHLIKTRGQQVTLRCSPKSGHDTVSWYQQALGQGPQFIFQYYEEEERQRGNFPDRFSGHQFPNYSSELNVNALLLGDSALYLCASRRFPISGYTFGSGTRLTVV.

The chain uses TRBV5-1 and TRBJ2-5; 12 positions agree with TRBD2. CDR3 length: 15 residues. Germline V gene sequence: CDR1 SGHRS, CDR2 YFSETQ. Unmatched junction bases numbered 1, after V lost 4 bases and J lost 0 bases. In DNA, the CDR3 is TGCGCCAGCAGCCTAGCGGGAGGGCACCAAGAGACCCAGTACTTC. Translation gives CASSLAGGHQETQYF.

The rearrangement links TRBV2 to TRBJ2-5, with 10 bases aligning to TRBD1. The CDR3 runs to 15 residues. J gave up 2 bases and V 7 bases, and 7 bases lay outside the gene matches. Per germline, CDR1 SNHLY and CDR2 FYNNEI. Here the CDR3 reads CASTRDRGQQETQYF. Written as DNA, the CDR3 is TGTGCCAGCACAAGGGACAGGGGTCAACAAGAGACCCAGTACTTC.

V gene TRBV19 combines with J gene TRBJ2-7; the D gene is possibly TRBD2 (6 bases). The CDR3 has 13 residues. The V and J ends lost 5 bases and 12 bases respectively, with 20 bases between them. The germline V gene has CDR1 LNHDA and CDR2 SQIVND (reference sequence). The CDR3 region has the DNA TGTGCCAGTAGTCCCTTCGAAGGGACTCCTGTGTACTTC. Translation gives CASSPFEGTPVYF.

The rearrangement joins TRBV7-9 to TRBJ2-7; TRBD1 might be the D (6 bases). The CDR3 totals 15 residues. The germline V gene encodes CDR1 SEHNR and CDR2 FQNEAQ (reference sequence). Trimming pared 5 bases from V and 3 bases from J, leaving 17 bases between. This CDR3 is CASSPADGTFYEQYF. CDR3 sequence (DNA): TGTGCCAGCAGCCCAGCGGACGGGACATTCTACGAGCAGTACTTC.

This clone was observed once. The rearrangement joins TRBV15 to TRBJ2-5, with D perhaps TRBD2 (5 bases). Germline V gene sequence: CDR1 LNHNV, CDR2 YYDKDF (reference sequence). The CDR3 has 14 amino acids. V was trimmed by 3 bases and J by 1 base, leaving 9 bases between them. CDR3 sequence reads: CATSRPGFQETQYF. In nucleotides, the CDR3 is TGTGCCACCAGCAGGCCGGGGTTCCAAGAGACCCAGTACTTC.

J is TRBJ2-1 and V is TRBV7-3; 12 positions agree with TRBD2. Germline CDR1 SGHTA, CDR2 FQGTGA. This CDR3 region has 16 residues. With V trimmed by 5 bases and J by 6 bases, 8 bases remained unmatched. The CDR3 region is CASSLKPGLAGNEQFF. The CDR3 region has the DNA TGTGCCAGCAGCCTAAAACCGGGACTAGCGGGCAATGAGCAGTTCTTC.

The chain uses TRBV6-5 and TRBJ2-5; the D gene is possibly TRBD1 (6 bases). CDR1 is MNHEY and CDR2 is SVGAGI in the germline V gene. The CDR3 has 16 amino acids. V was trimmed by 4 bases and J by 1 base, leaving 16 bases between them. DNA for the CDR3: TGTGCCAGCAGTTTAACAGTCGGGACAAGCCAAGAGACCCAGTACTTC. It is translated as CASSLTVGTSQETQYF.

The chain links TRBV28 to TRBJ2-7; maybe TRBD1 (6 bases). V was trimmed by 5 bases and J by 0 bases, leaving 14 bases between them. The CDR3 covers 15 residues. CDR1 and CDR2 from the germline V gene are MDHEN and SYDVKM. The CDR3 is CASSPPGTPSYEQYF. CDR3 nucleotide sequence: TGTGCCAGCAGTCCCCCCGGGACACCCTCCTACGAGCAGTACTTC.

This rearrangement joins TRBV6-5 to TRBJ2-2; the D gene is possibly TRBD1 (5 bases). The ends were cut back, 8 bases at V and 6 bases at J, with 10 bases in the middle. The germline V gene has CDR1 MNHEY and CDR2 SVGAGI. This CDR3 has 12 residues. The CDR3 here is CASGRVAGELFF. The CDR3 DNA reads as TGTGCCAGCGGCAGGGTGGCCGGGGAGCTGTTTTTT.